This TCR beta chain is from a study of identical twins. Through template switching, a universal primer site was introduced, and the cDNA contained unique molecular identifiers. TCRdb ran MiXCR on the 5' RACE reads and lists one entry per CDR3 protein. The sample includes more than 350,000 distinct CDR3 sequences, 8.5% to 10% of them seen just once. Of note for this clonotype: Its matching antigen is unknown.

This CDR3 contains 18 residues. V lost 3 bases and J lost 2; bases outside the gene matches: 12. Germline V gene lookup returns CDR1 KGHSH and CDR2 LQKENI. Findings and caveats of the study: Conclusions came from cross-sectional statistical analysis, not from following the same donors. Invariant populations such as MAIT and iNKT cells could partly muddle zero-insertion analyses. Fewer insertions were carried by abundant cord blood beta clonotypes, but none was seen in memory repertoires.

The gene calls are TRBV18 and TRBJ2-1; 8 bases are a match to TRBD2. This TCR was recovered from a woman between 50 and 59 years old in good health. The sample taken for sequencing was naive T cells sorted from blood. This CDR3 is CASSPPLVSAGAYNEQFF. The CDR3 bases are TGTGCCAGCTCACCTCCCCTTGTGTCAGCGGGGGCCTACAATGAGCAGTTCTTC.